This T cell receptor beta chain was captured by sequencing in a study of PD-1 blockade in classical Hodgkin lymphoma. General observations from the study: Baseline TCR diversity was reportedly lower in newly diagnosed patients than healthy donors.

The data were produced by immunoSEQ multiplex PCR, yet TCRdb's version contains in-frame clones alone and is incomplete. The repertoire holds about 50,000 clones, with 88% as singletons. This CDR3 has 12 amino acids. Trimming pared 6 bases from V and 9 bases from J, leaving 15 bases between. Germline CDR1 is GTSNPN and CDR2 is SVGIG (reference sequence). Concerning this clone itself: The antigen remains undetermined.

Every patient was affected by relapse after autologous stem cell transplantation, while exposure to brentuximab vedotin was not uniform. The sequencing here drew on peripheral blood mononuclear cells (PBMCs), taken before the second cycle of nivolumab. This chain links TRBV30 with TRBJ1-5, with D possibly TRBD1 on 5 matching bases. The receptor was derived from a human donor with classical Hodgkin lymphoma. This chain's CDR3 is CACRQSFGPQHF. The DNA for the CDR3 is TGTGCCTGCAGACAGTCCTTCGGGCCCCAGCATTTT. Using reference TRBV30 and TRBJ1-5 for the parts outside the CDR3, the full variable domain is SQTIHQWPATLVQPVGSPLSLECTVEGTSNPNLYWYRQAAGRGLQLLFYSVGIGQISSEVPQNLSASRPQDRQFILSSKKLLLSDSGFYLCACRQSFGPQHFGDGTRLSIL.